The 20 T cell receptor beta chains below come from one sample, sequenced in a study of control samples from healthy donors and cancer patients. Method: immunoSEQ multiplex PCR; TCRdb's copy keeps in-frame clones and lacks some. The sample consists of fewer than 130,000 clones, roughly 90% of them appearing once. The source material was PBMCs. Receptors originate from a woman aged 55-69 years with lung cancer.

This clone was seen once. V usage is TRBV9 and J usage is TRBJ2-5; the match to TRBD2 covers 12 bases. Germline assignment: CDR1 SGDLS and CDR2 YYNGEE. CDR3 length: 17 residues. Losses at the gene ends were 0 bases for V and 5 bases for J; bases not matched to a gene: 8. CDR3 sequence: CASSVGLAGGLTETQYF. CDR3 in DNA: TGTGCCAGCAGCGTAGGCCTAGCGGGGGGGCTGACGGAGACCCAGTACTTC.

The chain is built from TRBV12-3 or TRBV12-4 and TRBJ1-3; no firm D call. Trimming stripped 2 bases from V and 4 bases from J, with 6 bases between. The CDR3 is made up of 13 amino acids. The CDR3 loop reads CASSLSSGNTIYF. CDR3 bases: TGTGCCAGCAGTTTATCGTCAGGAAACACCATATATTTT.

The chain employs TRBV7-9 and TRBJ1-2; 7 positions match TRBD1. Germline CDR1 SEHNR, CDR2 FQNEAQ (reference sequence). CDR3 length: 18 amino acids. After removal of 1 base from V and 2 bases from J, the junction contained 13 bases not matched to a gene. Written as DNA, the CDR3 is TGTGCCAGCAGCTTAGTTGGGGGGACAGCACTCTCGAACTATGGCTACACCTTC. Its protein product is CASSLVGGTALSNYGYTF.

This clone was seen once. This chain uses TRBV5-1 with TRBJ2-1; 11 nucleotides match TRBD1. Germline-derived CDR1 and CDR2 are SGHRS and YFSETQ. The V segment lost 3 bases and the J segment 6 bases; nucleotides outside the gene matches: 11. CDR3 length equals 17 residues. CDR3 nucleotide sequence: TGCGCCAGCAGCTCGGATCCTCCCGGGACAGGGGGCAATGAGCAGTTCTTC. The encoded protein is CASSSDPPGTGGNEQFF.

The rearrangement joins TRBV21-1 to TRBJ1-4. TRBV21-1 is shown as a pseudogene. The CDR3 contains 17 residues. The CDR3 sequence is CASSKEAAGLINEKLFF. The CDR3 nucleotides are TGTGCCAGCAGCAAAGAGGCGGCGGGACTGATTAATGAAAAACTGTTTTTT.

The chain links TRBV28 to TRBJ2-7; 9 nucleotides align to TRBD2. CDR1 MDHEN and CDR2 SYDVKM come from the germline V gene. J lost 4 bases, V lost 6 bases, and 7 bases had no gene match. CDR3 length equals 14 residues. The CDR3: CASRLSGSSYEQYF. CDR3 bases: TGTGCCAGCAGACTTAGCGGGAGTTCGTACGAGCAGTACTTC.

The V call is TRBV30, the J call TRBJ1-4, with 8 positions matching TRBD1. Trimming took 5 bases from V and 8 from J; bases not matched to a gene: 7. This CDR3 spans 13 amino acids. Germline CDR1 reads GTSNPN; CDR2 reads SVGIG (reference sequence). CDR3 bases: TGTGCCTGGCAAAACAGGGGGACAGAAAAACTGTTTTTT. It encodes CAWQNRGTEKLFF.

This clone was detected only once. One end of the junction fails to match germline, which may point to a read error. V usage is TRBV30 and J usage is TRBJ2-7, with 11 nucleotides matching TRBD2. CDR1 and CDR2 (germline): GTSNPN, SVGIG (reference sequence). This CDR3 has 17 residues. The CDR3 DNA sequence: TGTGCCTGGTCGCATAGGACTAGCGGGCTCCGCTCCTACAAGCAGTACTTC. Its translation: CAWSHRTSGLRSYKQYF.

The CDR3 reads CTYVTGGTETQYF. The CDR3 region has the DNA TGCACCTACGTAACAGGGGGCACGGAGACCCAGTACTTC. The chain couples TRBV29-1 to TRBJ2-5; 9 nucleotides line up with TRBD1. The CDR3 length is 13 residues. From germline, CDR1 is SQVTM and CDR2 ANQGSEA. The full variable domain, in which reference TRBV29-1 and TRBJ2-5 provide the parts outside the CDR3, is SAVISQKPSRDICQRGTSLTIQCQVDSQVTMMFWYRQQPGQSLTLIATANQGSEATYESGFVIDKFPISRPNLTFSTLTVSNMSPEDSSIYLCTYVTGGTETQYFGPGTRLLVL.

This clone has a handful of counts. CDR3 residues: CASSPRTPGPYNEQFF. The CDR3 bases are TGTGCCAGCTCACCACGGACTCCAGGACCCTACAATGAGCAGTTCTTC. The chain joins TRBV18 to TRBJ2-1; TRBD2 is a possible D gene (5 bases). The CDR3 is 16 residues long. Germline V gene lookup returns CDR1 KGHSH and CDR2 LQKENI. Trimming cost V 1 base and J 2 bases, with 12 bases left between them.

The chain employs TRBV4-3 and TRBJ1-2; the D gene is possibly TRBD1 (5 bases). Trimming shortened V by 0 bases and J by 4 bases, and 18 bases separated the two germline ends. Germline loops: CDR1 LGHNA, CDR2 YSLEER. This CDR3 has 17 residues. The CDR3 loop is CASSQDGAVHRFYGYTF. The CDR3 DNA reads as TGCGCCAGCAGCCAAGATGGGGCGGTGCACCGTTTCTATGGCTACACCTTC.

V usage is TRBV6-6 and J usage is TRBJ1-2, with 7 nucleotides matching TRBD1. Germline lookup yields CDR1 MNHNY and CDR2 SVGAGI (reference sequence). The CDR3 extends over 14 amino acids. With V trimmed by 7 bases and J by 2 bases, 7 bases remained unmatched. The CDR3 bases are TGTGCCAGCACCCGACAGGGTTTAAACTATGGCTACACCTTC. This encodes CASTRQGLNYGYTF.

The chain carries TRBV27 and TRBJ2-3; 7 bases fit TRBD2. This CDR3 region has 15 residues. Trimming at V came to 3 bases and at J to 5 bases, leaving 8 bases not matched to a gene. Germline loops: CDR1 MNHEY, CDR2 SMNVEV (reference sequence). This CDR3 reads CASSLGGGRGDTQYF. Written as DNA, the CDR3 is TGTGCCAGCAGTTTGGGGGGAGGGCGAGGAGATACGCAGTATTTT.

This chain connects TRBV7-9 to TRBJ1-2; D not certain. Trimming pared 11 bases from V and 5 bases from J, leaving 15 bases between. The CDR3 has 12 amino acids. Germline lookup yields CDR1 SEHNR and CDR2 FQNEAQ (reference sequence). CDR3 nucleotide sequence: TGTGCCGCTGGTTCGAGGCTATATGGCTACACCTTC. Protein sequence: CAAGSRLYGYTF.

This clone turned up a few times. The sample contains more than one DNA sequence encoding this CDR3. The chain is built from TRBV6-2 or TRBV6-3 and TRBJ2-7; D not certain. Germline CDR1 and CDR2: MNHEY and SVGEGT. The CDR3 has 12 residues. V lost 2 bases to trimming and J lost 4 bases, with 6 bases between them. CDR3 sequence (DNA): TGTGCCAGCAGTTACGAGCCGTACGAGCAGTACTTC. Amino acid sequence: CASSYEPYEQYF.

The rearrangement links TRBV24-1 to TRBJ2-1; D not certain. This CDR3 comprises 11 residues. The V and J ends lost 10 bases and 4 bases respectively, with 7 bases between them. Germline values: CDR1 KGHDR, CDR2 SFDVKD. The CDR3 reads CATGSYNEQFF. CDR3 DNA: TGTGCCACGGGCAGTTACAATGAGCAGTTCTTC.

The chain links TRBV27 to TRBJ2-2; possibly TRBD2 for D (5 bases). The V gene's germline CDR1 is MNHEY and CDR2 SMNVEV (reference sequence). The CDR3 is 16 amino acids. Trimming took off 6 bases at V and 0 bases at J, with 14 bases between the two ends. The CDR3 sequence: CASREGLLTNTGELFF. CDR3 sequence (DNA): TGTGCCAGCAGGGAAGGACTCCTAACGAACACCGGGGAGCTGTTTTTT.

The chain joins TRBV5-1 to TRBJ1-1, with D unresolved. CDR1 and CDR2 from the germline V gene are SGHRS and YFSETQ. Trimming took off 0 bases at V and 1 base at J, with 4 bases between the two ends. The CDR3 is 13 residues long. This chain's CDR3 is CASSLGRNTEAFF. The CDR3 bases are TGCGCCAGCAGCTTGGGGAGGAACACTGAAGCTTTCTTT. Full variable domain (outside the CDR3, taken from reference TRBV5-1 and TRBJ1-1): KAGVTQTPRYLIKTRGQQVTLSCSPISGHRSVSWYQQTPGQGLQFLFEYFSETQRNKGNFPGRFSGRQFSNSRSEMNVSTLELGDSALYLCASSLGRNTEAFFGQGTRLTVV.

This clone is categorized as medium-sized (0.01 to 0.1%). The V and J genes are TRBV5-1 and TRBJ1-5, with D possibly being TRBD1 (5 bases). In germline, CDR1 is SGHRS, CDR2 YFSETQ. V lost 0 bases and J lost 2, with 6 bases in between. CDR3 length: 14 residues. CDR3 amino acids: CASSLGDGNQPQHF. The DNA for the CDR3 is TGCGCCAGCAGCTTGGGGGACGGCAATCAGCCCCAGCATTTT.

This chain joins TRBV6-5 and TRBJ2-7; TRBD1 matches at 12 bases. Germline-derived CDR1 and CDR2 are MNHEY and SVGAGI. J was trimmed by 6 bases and V by 5 bases; bases with no gene match: 5. CDR3 length equals 14 residues. The DNA for the CDR3 is TGTGCCAGCAGTCGTTCGGGACAGGGGGCCGAGCAGTACTTC. Amino acids: CASSRSGQGAEQYF.